This TCR beta chain was documented in a study of shared clonotypes between healthy human individuals. Study overall: Per donor, CD8 memory used one plate, CD8 naive used two, CD4 memory used three and CD4 naive used three.

Naive CD8 isolation took CD45RO-negative cells positively selected for CCR7 and excluded terminally differentiated effector memory CD45RA+ cells. TCRdb's table, derived via immunoSEQ multiplex PCR, lists solely in-frame clones and lacks some. The top ten clones hold approximately 1.2% of a sample with 2 million to 2.5 million clones, just under 95% of them seen once. In this sample, this clone turned up once. Its antigen is unidentified. The V gene lost 5 bases and the J gene lost 4 bases, with 14 bases spanning the gap. Germline V CDR1 and CDR2: SQVTM, ANQGSEA. The CDR3 sequence is 13 residues long. Study-wide points: Generally, estimated richness proved larger in naive subsets than it did in memory subsets.

The sequenced sample was naive CD8+ T cells sorted from blood. This chain connects TRBV29-1 to TRBJ2-5; weak D call: TRBD1 (6 bases). This TCR came from a man aged 18 to 35 in good health. CDR3 in DNA: TGCAGCGTTTCCGGGACAAGCACAGAGACCCAGTACTTC. Protein sequence: CSVSGTSTETQYF.